These 9 T cell receptor beta chains originate from one sample sequenced in a study of blood T cell repertoires in COVID-19. Only in-frame clones appear in the TCRdb table, and some are missing; sequencing was by immunoSEQ multiplex PCR. The profile shows about 170,000 clones, about four fifths of them singletons. Sample: peripheral blood. Receptors were obtained from a man aged 35 to 55 who had recovered from COVID-19.

The chain recombines TRBV7-9 with TRBJ2-1; 11 bases are shared with TRBD2. J was trimmed by 7 bases and V by 11 bases; bases with no gene match: 1. CDR1 is SEHNR, CDR2 FQNEAQ, per germline (reference sequence). The CDR3 runs to 11 residues. The CDR3 protein is CAVAGGNEQFF. DNA for the CDR3: TGTGCCGTAGCGGGGGGGAATGAGCAGTTCTTC.

In DNA, the CDR3 is TGTGCTAGTGGCATTGACAGGGATTCCTACAATGAGCAGTTCTTC. Amino acid sequence: CASGIDRDSYNEQFF. The chain employs TRBV12-5 and TRBJ2-1; 7 nucleotides align to TRBD1. This CDR3 comprises 15 residues. CDR1 is LGHNT and CDR2 is FRNRAP in the germline V gene. Trimming at V came to 6 bases and at J to 1 base, leaving 6 bases not matched to a gene.

The chain couples TRBV4-3 to TRBJ2-1; D is possibly TRBD2 (6 bases). CDR1 is LGHNA and CDR2 is YSLEER in the germline V gene. V was trimmed by 0 bases and J by 3 bases, leaving 9 bases between them. This CDR3 is built from 15 residues. For the CDR3, the DNA is TGCGCCAGCAGCCAAGAGGCGGGGTACTACAATGAGCAGTTCTTC. As protein: CASSQEAGYYNEQFF.

The gene calls are TRBV18 and TRBJ1-4; a possible D gene is TRBD1 (6 bases). The CDR3 is 15 residues long. V was shortened by 4 bases and J by 6 bases, with 15 bases between the two germline ends. CDR1 is KGHSH and CDR2 is LQKENI in the germline V gene. CDR3 nucleotide sequence: TGTGCCAGCTCACAAGGACAGCTTTCATATGAAAAACTGTTTTTT. Its translation is CASSQGQLSYEKLFF.

The J gene is TRBJ1-2, the V gene TRBV7-4, with 10 positions matching TRBD1. After removal of 4 bases from V and 6 bases from J, the junction contained 14 bases not matched to a gene. Looked up from germline, CDR1 is SGHVT and CDR2 is SQSDAQ. The CDR3 runs to 17 residues. The CDR3 DNA reads TGTGCCAGCAGCTCCCTGGGGGGGGACAGGGGAAATGATGGCTACACCTTC. Translating it yields CASSSLGGDRGNDGYTF.

The V gene is TRBV9, the J gene TRBJ2-7; no clear D. V shed 0 bases and J shed 2 bases, with 15 bases lying between them. This CDR3 has 16 residues. The germline V gene encodes CDR1 SGDLS and CDR2 YYNGEE. The CDR3 region has the DNA TGTGCCAGCAGCGTAGCTGGAGATTCAAGTCCCTACGAGCAGTACTTC. It encodes CASSVAGDSSPYEQYF.

This rearrangement joins TRBV5-1 to TRBJ2-7; possible D gene TRBD1, 6 bases. The CDR3 is 12 residues long. Trimming removed 4 bases from V and 3 bases from J, with 8 bases in between. In germline, CDR1 is SGHRS, CDR2 YFSETQ. The CDR3 is CASSTDSYEQYF. In nucleotides, the CDR3 is TGCGCCAGCAGCACGGACAGCTACGAGCAGTACTTC.

The gene calls are TRBV5-6 and TRBJ1-6; D call uncertain. The CDR3 loop spans 15 amino acids. V was clipped by 1 base and J by 2 bases, with 7 bases between them. Germline CDR1 SGHDT, CDR2 YYEEEE. The CDR3 bases are TGTGCCAGCAGCTTGCGAGGGACCTATAATTCACCCCTCCACTTT. Its translation: CASSLRGTYNSPLHF.

The CDR3 protein is CASSIAGQTSDTQYF. In DNA, the CDR3 is TGTGCCAGTAGTATAGCGGGACAGACATCAGATACGCAGTATTTT. The chain has TRBV19 and TRBJ2-3, with TRBD1 matching 7 bases. The CDR3 runs to 15 residues. CDR1 and CDR2 from the germline V gene are LNHDA and SQIVND (reference sequence). V dropped 1 base and J dropped 4; count of bases not matched to a gene: 5.